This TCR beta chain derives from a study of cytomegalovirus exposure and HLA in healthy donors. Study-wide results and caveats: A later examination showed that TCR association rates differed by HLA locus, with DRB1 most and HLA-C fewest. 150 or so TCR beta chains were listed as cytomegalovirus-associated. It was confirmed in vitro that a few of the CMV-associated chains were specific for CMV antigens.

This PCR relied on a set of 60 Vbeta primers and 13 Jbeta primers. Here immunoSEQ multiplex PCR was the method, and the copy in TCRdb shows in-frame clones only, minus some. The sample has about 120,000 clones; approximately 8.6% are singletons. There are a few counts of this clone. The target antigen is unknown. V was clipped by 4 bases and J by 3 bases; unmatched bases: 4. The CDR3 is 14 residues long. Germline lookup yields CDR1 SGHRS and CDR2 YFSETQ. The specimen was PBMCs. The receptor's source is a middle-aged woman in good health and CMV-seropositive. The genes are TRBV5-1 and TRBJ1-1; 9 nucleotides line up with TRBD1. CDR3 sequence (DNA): TGCGCCAGCAGCGCGACAGGGGGGGACACTGAAGCTTTCTTT. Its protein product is CASSATGGDTEAFF.